The subject of this entry is one T cell receptor (beta chain). This sample is part of a study of blood T cell repertoires in COVID-19. Study as a whole: The United States, Italy and Spain were the sources of the acute and convalescent COVID-19 samples. Sample material is recorded as cDNA or gDNA derived from T cells, B-cell-depleted T cells, or PBMCs.

Per the original methods: From reference gene primer amplification, estimates of nucleated cell counts were derived. Some clones are missing from TCRdb's copy, which holds only in-frame ones; the method was immunoSEQ multiplex PCR. Clone size and the V and J calls come from that table; the DNA yielded D and trimming. The repertoire includes under 95,000 clones, 83% of them detected once, and 25% to 30% sits in the top ten. The CDR3 is 18 residues long. Deletions cut 2 bases from V and 0 bases from J, with 14 bases between. Germline V gene lookup returns CDR1 SGHTA and CDR2 FQGNSA. The chain has TRBV7-2 and TRBJ2-6, with D possibly being TRBD2 (5 bases). The origin of this receptor is an elderly woman with acute or convalescent COVID-19. Sequenced material: peripheral blood. DNA of the CDR3: TGTGCCAGCAGCTTACGGGGTTCCCCCAGCTCTGGGGCCAACGTCCTGACTTTC. Protein sequence: CASSLRGSPSSGANVLTF.